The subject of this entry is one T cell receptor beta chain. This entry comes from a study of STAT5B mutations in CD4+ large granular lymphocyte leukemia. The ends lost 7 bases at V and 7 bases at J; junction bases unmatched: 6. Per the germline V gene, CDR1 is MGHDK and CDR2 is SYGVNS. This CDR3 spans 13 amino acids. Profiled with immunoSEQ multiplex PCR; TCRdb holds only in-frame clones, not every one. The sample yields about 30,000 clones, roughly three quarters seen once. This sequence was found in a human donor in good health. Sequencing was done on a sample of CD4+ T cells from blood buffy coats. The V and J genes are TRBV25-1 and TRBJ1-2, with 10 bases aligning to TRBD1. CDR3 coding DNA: TGTGCCAGCATGGGGACAGGGGTTTTTGGCTACACCTTC. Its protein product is CASMGTGVFGYTF.